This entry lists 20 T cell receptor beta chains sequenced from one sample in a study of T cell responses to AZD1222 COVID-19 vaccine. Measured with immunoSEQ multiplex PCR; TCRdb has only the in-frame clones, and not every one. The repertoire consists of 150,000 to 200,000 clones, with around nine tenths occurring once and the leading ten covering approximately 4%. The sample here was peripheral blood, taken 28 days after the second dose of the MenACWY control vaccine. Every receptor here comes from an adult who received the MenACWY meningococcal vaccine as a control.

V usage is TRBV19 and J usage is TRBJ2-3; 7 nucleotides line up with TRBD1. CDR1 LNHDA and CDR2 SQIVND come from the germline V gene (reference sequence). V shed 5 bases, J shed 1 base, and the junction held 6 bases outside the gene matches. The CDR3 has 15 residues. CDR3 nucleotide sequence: TGTGCCAGTAGTGGCCTGGGGACAGGCACAGATACGCAGTATTTT. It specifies CASSGLGTGTDTQYF.

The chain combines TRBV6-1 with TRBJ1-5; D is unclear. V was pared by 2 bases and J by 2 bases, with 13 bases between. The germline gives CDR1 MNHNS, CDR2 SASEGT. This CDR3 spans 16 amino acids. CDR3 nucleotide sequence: TGTGCCAGCAGTGAACTATCACTAGCTGGCAATCAGCCCCAGCATTTT. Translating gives CASSELSLAGNQPQHF.

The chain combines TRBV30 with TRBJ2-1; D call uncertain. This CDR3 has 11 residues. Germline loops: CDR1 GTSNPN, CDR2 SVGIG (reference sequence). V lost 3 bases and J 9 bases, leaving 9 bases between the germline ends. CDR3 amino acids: CAWSLGAEQFF. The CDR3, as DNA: TGTGCCTGGAGCTTAGGCGCTGAGCAGTTCTTC.

The CDR3 bases are TGTGCCAGCAGCTACAGGGGGCCCTACAATGAGCAGTTCTTC. This gives the protein CASSYRGPYNEQFF. This chain links TRBV7-9 with TRBJ2-1; 9 bases map to TRBD1. J lost 2 bases, V lost 4 bases, and 0 bases had no gene match. The CDR3 extends over 14 amino acids. In germline, CDR1 is SEHNR, CDR2 FQNEAQ (reference sequence).

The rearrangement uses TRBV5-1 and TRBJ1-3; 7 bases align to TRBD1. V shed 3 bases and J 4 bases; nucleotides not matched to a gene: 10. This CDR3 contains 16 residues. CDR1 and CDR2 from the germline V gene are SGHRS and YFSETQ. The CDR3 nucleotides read TGCGCCAGCAGCTCTCCAGGGGGACAGTCCGGAAACACCATATATTTT. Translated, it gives CASSSPGGQSGNTIYF.

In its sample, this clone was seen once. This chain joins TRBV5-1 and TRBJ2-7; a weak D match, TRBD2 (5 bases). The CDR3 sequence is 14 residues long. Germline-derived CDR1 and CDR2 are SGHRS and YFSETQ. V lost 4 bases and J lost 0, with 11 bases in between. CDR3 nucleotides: TGCGCCAGCAGCCCTGGACTTCACTCCTACGAGCAGTACTTC. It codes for CASSPGLHSYEQYF.

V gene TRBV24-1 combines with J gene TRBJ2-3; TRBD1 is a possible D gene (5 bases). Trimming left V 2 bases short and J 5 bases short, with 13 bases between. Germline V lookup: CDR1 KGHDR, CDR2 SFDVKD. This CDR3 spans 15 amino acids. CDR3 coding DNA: TGTGCCACCAGTGATTCTTCGGACAACAGAGATACGCAGTATTTT. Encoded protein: CATSDSSDNRDTQYF.

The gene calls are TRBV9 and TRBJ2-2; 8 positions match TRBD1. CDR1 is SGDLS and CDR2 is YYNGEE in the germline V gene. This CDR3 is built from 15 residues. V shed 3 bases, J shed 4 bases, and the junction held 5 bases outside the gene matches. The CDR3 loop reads CASSGGTGLTGELFF. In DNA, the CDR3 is TGTGCCAGCAGCGGAGGGACAGGACTCACCGGGGAGCTGTTTTTT.

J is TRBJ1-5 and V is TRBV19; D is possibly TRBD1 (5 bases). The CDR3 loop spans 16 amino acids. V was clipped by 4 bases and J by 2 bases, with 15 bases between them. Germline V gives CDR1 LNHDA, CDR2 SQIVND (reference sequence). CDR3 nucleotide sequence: TGTGCCAGTAGTAAGGGGTATATAGCGGGCAATCAGCCCCAGCATTTT. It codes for CASSKGYIAGNQPQHF.

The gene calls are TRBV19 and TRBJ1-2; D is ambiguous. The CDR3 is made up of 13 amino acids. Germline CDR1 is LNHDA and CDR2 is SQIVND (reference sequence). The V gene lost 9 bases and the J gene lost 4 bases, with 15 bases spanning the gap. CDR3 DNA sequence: TGTGCCAGCACCAGCGGATGGGGCTATGGCTACACCTTC. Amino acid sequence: CASTSGWGYGYTF.

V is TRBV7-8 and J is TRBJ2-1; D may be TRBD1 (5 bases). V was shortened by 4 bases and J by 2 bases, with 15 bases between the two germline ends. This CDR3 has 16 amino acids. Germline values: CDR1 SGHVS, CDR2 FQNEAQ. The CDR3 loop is CASSSLGRGPYNEQFF. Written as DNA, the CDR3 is TGTGCCAGCAGCTCCTTGGGTAGGGGCCCCTACAATGAGCAGTTCTTC.

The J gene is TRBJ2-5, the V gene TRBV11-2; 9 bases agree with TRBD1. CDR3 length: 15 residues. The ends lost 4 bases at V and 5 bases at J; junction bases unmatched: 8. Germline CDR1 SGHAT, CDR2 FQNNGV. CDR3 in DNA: TGTGCCAGCAGCTCGCACAGGGGGCTCAAGGAGACCCAGTACTTC. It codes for CASSSHRGLKETQYF.

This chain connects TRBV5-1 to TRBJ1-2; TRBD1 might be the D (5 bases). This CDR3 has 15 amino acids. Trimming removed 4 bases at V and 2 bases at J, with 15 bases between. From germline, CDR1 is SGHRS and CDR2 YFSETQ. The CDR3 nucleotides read TGCGCCAGCAGCCCCTATGTACAGGTGAACTATGGCTACACCTTC. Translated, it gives CASSPYVQVNYGYTF.

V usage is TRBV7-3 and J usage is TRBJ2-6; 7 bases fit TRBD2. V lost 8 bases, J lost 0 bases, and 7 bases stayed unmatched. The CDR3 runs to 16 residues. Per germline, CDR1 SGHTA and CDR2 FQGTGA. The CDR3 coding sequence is TGTGCCAGCCGGGGGGTTAGCTTCTCTGGGGCCAACGTCCTGACTTTC. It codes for CASRGVSFSGANVLTF. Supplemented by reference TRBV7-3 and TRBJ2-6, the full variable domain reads GAGVSQTPSNKVTEKGKYVELRCDPISGHTALYWYRQSLGQGPEFLIYFQGTGAADDSGLPNDRFFAVRPEGSVSTLKIQRTERGDSAVYLCASRGVSFSGANVLTFGAGSRLTVL.

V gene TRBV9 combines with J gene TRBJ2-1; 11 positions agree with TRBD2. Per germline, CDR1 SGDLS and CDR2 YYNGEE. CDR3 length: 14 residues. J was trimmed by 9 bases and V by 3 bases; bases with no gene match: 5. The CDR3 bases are TGTGCCAGCAGCGCCCCTAGCGGGAGGATTGAGCAGTTCTTC. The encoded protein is CASSAPSGRIEQFF.

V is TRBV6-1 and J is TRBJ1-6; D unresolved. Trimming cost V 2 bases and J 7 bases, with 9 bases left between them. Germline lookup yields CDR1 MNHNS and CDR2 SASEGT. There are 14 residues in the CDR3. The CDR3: CASSEKGGNSPLHF. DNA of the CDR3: TGTGCCAGCAGTGAAAAGGGAGGGAATTCACCCCTCCACTTT.

The CDR3 DNA is TGTGCCAGCAGCGTGATAGGTGCATATCGTAGTACCGGGGAGCTGTTTTTT. Translation: CASSVIGAYRSTGELFF. V is TRBV9 and J is TRBJ2-2, with unresolved D. The germline gives CDR1 SGDLS, CDR2 YYNGEE. This CDR3 is 17 amino acids long. Trimming took off 2 bases at V and 5 bases at J, with 19 bases between the two ends.

The CDR3 nucleotides are TGTGCCAGCATTCAACTCGGGGGCTCTTCCACAGATACGCAGTATTTT. Translation: CASIQLGGSSTDTQYF. This chain connects TRBV11-2 to TRBJ2-3; D is possibly TRBD1 or TRBD2 (6 bases each). Germline V CDR1 and CDR2: SGHAT, FQNNGV. V lost 7 bases and J 2 bases, leaving 19 bases between the germline ends. This CDR3 is 16 amino acids long.

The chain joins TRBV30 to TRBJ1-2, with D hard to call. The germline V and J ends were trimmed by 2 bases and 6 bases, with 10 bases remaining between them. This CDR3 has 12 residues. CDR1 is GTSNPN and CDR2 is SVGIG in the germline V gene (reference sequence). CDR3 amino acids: CAWSPGYHGYTF. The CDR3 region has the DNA TGTGCCTGGAGTCCGGGGTATCATGGCTACACCTTC.

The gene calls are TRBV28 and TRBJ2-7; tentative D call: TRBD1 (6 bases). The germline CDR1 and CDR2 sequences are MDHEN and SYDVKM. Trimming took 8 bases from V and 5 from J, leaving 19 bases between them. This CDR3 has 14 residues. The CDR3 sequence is CASGRTGRVDEQYF. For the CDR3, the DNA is TGTGCCAGCGGCCGTACAGGGCGGGTGGACGAGCAGTACTTC. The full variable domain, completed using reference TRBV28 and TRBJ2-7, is DVKVTQSSRYLVKRTGEKVFLECVQDMDHENMFWYRQDPGLGLRLIYFSYDVKMKEKGDIPEGYSVSREKKERFSLILESASTNQTSMYLCASGRTGRVDEQYFGPGTRLTVT.